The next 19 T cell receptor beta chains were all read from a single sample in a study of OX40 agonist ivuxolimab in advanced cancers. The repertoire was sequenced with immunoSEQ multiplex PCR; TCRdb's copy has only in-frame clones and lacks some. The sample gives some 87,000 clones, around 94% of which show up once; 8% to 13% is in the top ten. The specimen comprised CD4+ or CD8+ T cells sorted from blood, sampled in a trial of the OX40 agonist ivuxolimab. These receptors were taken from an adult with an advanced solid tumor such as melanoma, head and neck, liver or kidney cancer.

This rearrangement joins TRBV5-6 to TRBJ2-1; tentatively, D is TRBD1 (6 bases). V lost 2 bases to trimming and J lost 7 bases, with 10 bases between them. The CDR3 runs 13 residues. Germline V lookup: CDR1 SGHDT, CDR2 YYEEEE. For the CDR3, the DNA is TGTGCCAGCAGCTTTACAGGGTGGAATGAGCAGTTCTTC. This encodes CASSFTGWNEQFF.

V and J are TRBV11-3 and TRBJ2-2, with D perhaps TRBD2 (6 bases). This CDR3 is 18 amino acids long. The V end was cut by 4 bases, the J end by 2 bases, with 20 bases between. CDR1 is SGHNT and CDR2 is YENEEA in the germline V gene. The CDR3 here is CASSSPLLSSGNTGELFF. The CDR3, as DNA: TGTGCCAGCAGCTCCCCCCTATTGAGTAGCGGAAACACCGGGGAGCTGTTTTTT.

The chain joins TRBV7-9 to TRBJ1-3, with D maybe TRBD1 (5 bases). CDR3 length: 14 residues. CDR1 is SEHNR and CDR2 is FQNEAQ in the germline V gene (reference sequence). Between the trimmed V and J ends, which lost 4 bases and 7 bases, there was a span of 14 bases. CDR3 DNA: TGTGCCAGCAGCTCTGAGCAGGGTTATAACACCATATATTTT. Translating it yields CASSSEQGYNTIYF.

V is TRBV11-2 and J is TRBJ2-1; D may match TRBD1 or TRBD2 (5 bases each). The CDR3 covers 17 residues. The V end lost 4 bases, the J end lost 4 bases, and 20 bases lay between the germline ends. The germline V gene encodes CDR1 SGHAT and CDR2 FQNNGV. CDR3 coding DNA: TGTGCCAGCAGCTCTCCCCCCGGGACCTTTACTTACAATGAGCAGTTCTTC. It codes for CASSSPPGTFTYNEQFF.

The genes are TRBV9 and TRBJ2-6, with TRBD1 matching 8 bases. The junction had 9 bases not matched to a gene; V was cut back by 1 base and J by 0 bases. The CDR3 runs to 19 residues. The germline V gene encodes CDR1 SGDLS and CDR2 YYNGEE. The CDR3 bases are TGTGCCAGCAGCGTATGGATGGGACAGGCGAGCTCTGGGGCCAACGTCCTGACTTTC. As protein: CASSVWMGQASSGANVLTF.

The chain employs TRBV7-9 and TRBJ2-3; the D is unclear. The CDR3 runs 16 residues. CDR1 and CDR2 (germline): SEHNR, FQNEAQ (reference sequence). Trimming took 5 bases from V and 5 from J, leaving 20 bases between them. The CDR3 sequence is CASSPPSPGIQDTQYF. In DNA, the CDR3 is TGTGCCAGCAGCCCTCCGTCGCCTGGGATTCAAGATACGCAGTATTTT.

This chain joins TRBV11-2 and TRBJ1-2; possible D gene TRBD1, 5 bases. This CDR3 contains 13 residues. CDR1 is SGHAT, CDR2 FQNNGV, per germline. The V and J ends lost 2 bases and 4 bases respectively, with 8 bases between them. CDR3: CASSLTGVYGYTF. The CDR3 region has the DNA TGTGCCAGCAGCTTAACGGGGGTCTATGGCTACACCTTC. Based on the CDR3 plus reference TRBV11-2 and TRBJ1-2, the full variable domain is EAGVAQSPRYKIIEKRQSVAFWCNPISGHATLYWYQQILGQGPKLLIQFQNNGVVDDSQLPKDRFSAERLKGVDSTLKIQPAKLEDSAVYLCASSLTGVYGYTFGSGTRLTVV.

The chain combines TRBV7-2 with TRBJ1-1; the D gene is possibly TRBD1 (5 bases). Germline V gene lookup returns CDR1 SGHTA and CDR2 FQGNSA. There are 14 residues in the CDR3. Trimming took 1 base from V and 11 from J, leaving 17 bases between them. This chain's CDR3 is CASSLGASTADAFF. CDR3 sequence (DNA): TGTGCCAGCAGCTTAGGGGCCTCGACAGCCGACGCTTTCTTT.

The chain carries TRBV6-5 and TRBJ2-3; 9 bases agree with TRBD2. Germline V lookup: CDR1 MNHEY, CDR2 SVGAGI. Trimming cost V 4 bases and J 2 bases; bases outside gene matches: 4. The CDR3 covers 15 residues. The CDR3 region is CASSFSSGITDTQYF. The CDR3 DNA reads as TGTGCCAGCAGTTTTTCTAGCGGGATCACAGATACGCAGTATTTT.

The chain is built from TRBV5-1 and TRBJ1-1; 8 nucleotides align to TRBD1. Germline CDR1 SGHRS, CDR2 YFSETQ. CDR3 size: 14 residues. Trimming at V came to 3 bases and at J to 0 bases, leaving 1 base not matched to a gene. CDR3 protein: CASSWTGMNTEAFF. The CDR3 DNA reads TGCGCCAGCAGCTGGACAGGGATGAACACTGAAGCTTTCTTT.

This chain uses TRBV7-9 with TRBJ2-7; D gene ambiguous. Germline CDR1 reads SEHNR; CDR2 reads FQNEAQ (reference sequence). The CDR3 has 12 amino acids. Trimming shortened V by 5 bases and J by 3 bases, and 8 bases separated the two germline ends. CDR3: CASSEDLYEQYF. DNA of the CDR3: TGTGCCAGCAGCGAGGACCTCTACGAGCAGTACTTC.

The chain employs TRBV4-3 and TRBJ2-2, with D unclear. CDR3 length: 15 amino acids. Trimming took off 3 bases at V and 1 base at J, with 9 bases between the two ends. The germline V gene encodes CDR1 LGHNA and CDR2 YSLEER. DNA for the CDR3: TGCGCCAGCAGCCATCCCTTGGGGAACACCGGGGAGCTGTTTTTT. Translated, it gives CASSHPLGNTGELFF.

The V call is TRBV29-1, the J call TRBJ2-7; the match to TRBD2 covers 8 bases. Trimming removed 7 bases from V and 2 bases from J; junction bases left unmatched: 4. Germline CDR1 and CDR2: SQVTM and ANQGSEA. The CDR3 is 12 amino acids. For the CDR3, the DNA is TGCAGCGCTAGCGGGCGCACCTACGAGCAGTACTTC. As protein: CSASGRTYEQYF.

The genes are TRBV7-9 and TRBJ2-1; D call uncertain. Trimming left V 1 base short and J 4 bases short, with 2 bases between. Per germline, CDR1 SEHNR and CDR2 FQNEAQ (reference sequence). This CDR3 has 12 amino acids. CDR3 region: CASSLVYNEQFF. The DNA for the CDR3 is TGTGCCAGCAGCTTAGTATACAATGAGCAGTTCTTC.

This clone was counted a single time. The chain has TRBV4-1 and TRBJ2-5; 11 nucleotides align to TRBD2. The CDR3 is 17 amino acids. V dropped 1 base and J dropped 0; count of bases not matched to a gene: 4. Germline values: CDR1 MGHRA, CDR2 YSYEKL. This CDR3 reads CASSQGASGGYQETQYF. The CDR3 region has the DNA TGCGCCAGCAGCCAAGGGGCTAGCGGGGGGTACCAAGAGACCCAGTACTTC.

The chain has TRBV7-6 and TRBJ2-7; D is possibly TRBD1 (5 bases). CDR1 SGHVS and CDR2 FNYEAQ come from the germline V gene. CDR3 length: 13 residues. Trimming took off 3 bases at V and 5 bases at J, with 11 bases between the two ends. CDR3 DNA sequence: TGTGCCAGCAGCTTGAGTATAGGGGACGAGCAGTACTTC. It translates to CASSLSIGDEQYF.

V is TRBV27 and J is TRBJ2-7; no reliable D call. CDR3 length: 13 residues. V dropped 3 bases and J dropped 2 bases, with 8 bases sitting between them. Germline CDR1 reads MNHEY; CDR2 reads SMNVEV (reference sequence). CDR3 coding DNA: TGTGCCAGCAGTTTGGGCCCACCCTACGAGCAGTACTTC. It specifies CASSLGPPYEQYF.

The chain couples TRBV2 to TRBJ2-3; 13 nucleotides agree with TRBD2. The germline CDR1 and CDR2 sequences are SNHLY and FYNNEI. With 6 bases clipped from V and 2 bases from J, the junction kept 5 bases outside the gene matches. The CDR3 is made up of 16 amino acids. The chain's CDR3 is CASSRTSGRYTDTQYF. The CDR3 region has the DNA TGTGCCAGCAGCAGGACTAGCGGGAGATACACAGATACGCAGTATTTT.

CDR3 DNA: TGTGCCAGCAGCTTAACCCCAGCCGGGACAGATAAAACTGGGGCCAACGTCCTGACTTTC. This gives the protein CASSLTPAGTDKTGANVLTF. The V and J genes are TRBV7-3 and TRBJ2-6, with 7 bases lining up with TRBD1. CDR3 length equals 20 residues. Germline CDR1 and CDR2: SGHTA and FQGTGA. Trimming cost V 0 bases and J 2 bases; bases outside gene matches: 13.